These T cell receptor beta chains were read from a single sample in a study of PD-L1 blockade in urothelial cancer. Data came from immunoSEQ multiplex PCR; TCRdb stores just in-frame clones and leaves some out. The data contain around 40,000 clones, approximately 85% of them singletons. The source was PBMCs, collected around atezolizumab (anti-PD-L1) treatment. Receptors originate from a man aged 70-80 years with urothelial cancer. Each CDR3 is given with its conserved first and last residue. The D gene is left open where the match is weak. Size is stated for part of the rows, as once, few or many counts, or as a class when the clone is expanded.

>NA|14|TRBV5-1|NA|TRBJ1-3
TGCGCCAGCAGCCCCGCGCTCTCTGGAAACACCATATATTTT
CASSPALSGNTIYF
>NA|17|TRBV19|TRBD1|TRBJ1-5
TGTGCCAGTAGTATGGGCGACAGGGCGGGCGGCAATCAGCCCCAGCATTTT
CASSMGDRAGGNQPQHF
>NA|14|TRBV6-1|TRBD1|TRBJ1-5
TGTGCCAGCAGTGGCCTGGGACAGGGACAGCCCCAGCATTTT
CASSGLGQGQPQHF
>NA|17|TRBV30|TRBD1|TRBJ1-2
TGTGCCTGGAGTGTACAAGGACAGGGTTTCGGTAGCTATGGCTACACCTTC
CAWSVQGQGFGSYGYTF
>NA|14|TRBV19|NA|TRBJ1-2
TGTGCCAGTAGTACAGACCGGGGGAGATATGGCTACACCTTC
CASSTDRGRYGYTF
>NA|14|TRBV30|NA|TRBJ2-3
TGTGCCTGGAGTGTAGGTAGCGGCACAGATACGCAGTATTTT
CAWSVGSGTDTQYF
>once|14|TRBV2|NA|TRBJ2-3
TGTGCCAGCATTGTGGAGGTATACACAGATACGCAGTATTTT
CASIVEVYTDTQYF
>NA|14|TRBV11-1|NA|TRBJ2-5
TGTGCCAGCAGCAGCCGGACAATCCAAGAGACCCAGTACTTC
CASSSRTIQETQYF
>NA|11|TRBV28|NA|TRBJ2-7
TGTGCCAGCAGCCGACACTACGAGCAGTACTTC
CASSRHYEQYF
>NA|14|TRBV5-1|TRBD1|TRBJ1-2
TGCGCCAGCAGCGAGGCGGGACAGAACTATGGCTACACCTTC
CASSEAGQNYGYTF
>NA|15|TRBV18|NA|TRBJ1-4
TGTGCCAGCTCAACGAATGGGGCCGGGAATGAAAAACTGTTTTTT
CASSTNGAGNEKLFF
>NA|13|TRBV6-5|NA|TRBJ1-5
TGTGCCAGCTCCTTTTCTCGCAATCAGCCCCAGCATTTT
CASSFSRNQPQHF
>NA|15|TRBV6-4|TRBD2|TRBJ2-1
TGTGCCAGCAGTGAGTCGGCGGGGGGGGACAATGAGCAGTTCTTC
CASSESAGGDNEQFF
>NA|14|TRBV10-3|TRBD1|TRBJ2-7
TGTGCCATCAGTGGGGACAGGTTTCAGGACGAGCAGTACTTC
CAISGDRFQDEQYF
>NA|14|TRBV19|NA|TRBJ2-1
TGTGCCAGTAGTATTGCCAGCGGAGACAATGAGCAGTTCTTC
CASSIASGDNEQFF
>few|16|TRBV10-3|TRBD1|TRBJ1-5
TGTGCCATCAGTGAGTCGATGGCAGGGGGAGATCAGCCCCAGCATTTT
CAISESMAGGDQPQHF
>NA|14|TRBV5-1|NA|TRBJ2-5
TGCGCCAGCAGCTGGGCGGGACGGCAAGAGACCCAGTACTTC
CASSWAGRQETQYF
>NA|13|TRBV5-4|NA|TRBJ1-2
TGTGCCAGCAGCTTGAGGGAGGACTATGGCTACACCTTC
CASSLREDYGYTF
>NA|14|TRBV18|NA|TRBJ1-5
TGTGCCAGCTCAGCATCAGGGGTCGATCAGCCCCAGCATTTT
CASSASGVDQPQHF
>NA|15|TRBV5-6|NA|TRBJ1-4
TGTGCCAGCAGCAGAACGGGACTGCCTAATGAAAAACTGTTTTTT
CASSRTGLPNEKLFF
>few|16|TRBV5-4|TRBD1|TRBJ1-3
TGTGCCAGCAGCTTGGCCCAGGGGGCATCTGGAAACACCATATATTTT
CASSLAQGASGNTIYF
>few|13|TRBV29-1|TRBD2|TRBJ2-7
TGCAGCGTCGGGACTAGCGGGGCCAACGAGCAGTACTTC
CSVGTSGANEQYF
>NA|19|TRBV15|TRBD2|TRBJ2-1
TGTGCCACCAGCAGAGAATCTTTAGGACTAGCGGTCCCGTCTAATGAGCAGTTCTTC
CATSRESLGLAVPSNEQFF
>NA|13|TRBV30|NA|TRBJ1-1
TGTGCCTGGAGTGCCCGAATACAGGGCGAAGCTTTCTTT
CAWSARIQGEAFF
>NA|16|TRBV5-4|NA|TRBJ2-2
TGTGCCAGCAGCCCCTTTTCAGGCACCAGGACCGGGGAGCTGTTTTTT
CASSPFSGTRTGELFF
>NA|15|TRBV6-5|TRBD2|TRBJ2-1
TGTGCCAGCAGTCCCTTTAGCGGGAACTACAATGAGCAGTTCTTC
CASSPFSGNYNEQFF
>NA|15|TRBV6-5|NA|TRBJ1-1
TGTGCCAGCATTGGCACAGGGCCCCTGGGGACTGAAGCTTTCTTT
CASIGTGPLGTEAFF
>few|14|TRBV6-1|TRBD1|TRBJ1-2
TGTGCCAGCAGTTTCCGACAGGGGCACTATGGCTACACCTTC
CASSFRQGHYGYTF
>NA|13|TRBV7-8|TRBD2|TRBJ2-3
TGTGCCAGCAGCTTAGAAGCGGGAGCTACGCAGTATTTT
CASSLEAGATQYF
>NA|14|TRBV9|NA|TRBJ1-1
TGTGCCAGCAGCGTAGACCAGATGAACACTGAAGCTTTCTTT
CASSVDQMNTEAFF
>NA|14|TRBV19|NA|TRBJ2-7
TGTGCCAGTAGTATTGACAGGAGCTCCTACGAGCAGTACTTC
CASSIDRSSYEQYF
>NA|19|TRBV5-1|TRBD2|TRBJ2-6
TGCGCCAGCAGCCCCTGGGGTAGCGGGGCTAACTCTGGGGCCAACGTCCTGACTTTC
CASSPWGSGANSGANVLTF
>NA|15|TRBV5-4|TRBD1|TRBJ2-1
TGTGCCAGCAGCTTGGACAGGGGCTCCTACAATGAGCAGTTCTTC
CASSLDRGSYNEQFF
>NA|13|TRBV14|NA|TRBJ1-1
TGTGCCAGCAGCCAAACGGTGAACACTGAAGCTTTCTTT
CASSQTVNTEAFF
>NA|12|TRBV5-1|NA|TRBJ2-5
TGCGCCAGCACAGCGAATCAAGAGACCCAGTACTTC
CASTANQETQYF
>NA|14|TRBV5-4|NA|TRBJ2-7
TGTGCCAGCAAAATTCGGACATCCTCCTACGAGCAGTACTTC
CASKIRTSSYEQYF
>NA|12|TRBV29-1|NA|TRBJ2-1
TGCAGCGTCGCAACAGGGCGTAATGAGCAGTTCTTC
CSVATGRNEQFF
>NA|15|TRBV10-3|TRBD1|TRBJ2-7
TGTGCCATCAGTGCGAACACAGGGGGCAGTTACGAGCAGTACTTC
CAISANTGGSYEQYF
>medium-sized|13|TRBV4-1|NA|TRBJ1-5
TGCGCCAGCGGGGCTTATAGCAATCAGCCCCAGCATTTT
CASGAYSNQPQHF
>NA|14|TRBV29-1|TRBD1|TRBJ1-2
TGCAGCGTTGACGCCTTGACAGGGAGCTATGGCTACACCTTC
CSVDALTGSYGYTF
>NA|22|TRBV28|NA|TRBJ2-1
TGTGCCAGCAGTTTGGGGGGTGTTTGGGGACGGAGAAGGGCCAACTCCTACAATGAGCAGTTCTTC
CASSLGGVWGRRRANSYNEQFF
>NA|13|TRBV30|NA|TRBJ1-1
TGTGCCTGGAGTGTACGGGGGAACACTGAAGCTTTCTTT
CAWSVRGNTEAFF
>NA|15|TRBV16|TRBD1|TRBJ1-1
TGTGCCAGCAGCCAATCGGGACAGGGGGACACTGAAGCTTTCTTT
CASSQSGQGDTEAFF
>few|18|TRBV15|TRBD2|TRBJ2-1
TGTGCCACCAGCAGAGATATCACTAGCGGGAGTCGCTACAATGAGCAGTTCTTC
CATSRDITSGSRYNEQFF
>few|11|TRBV20-1|NA|TRBJ2-7
TGCAGTGCCTCTACTAGCCGCGAGCAGTACTTC
CSASTSREQYF
>NA|13|TRBV5-1|TRBD1|TRBJ1-2
TGCGCCAGCAGCCCTCCAGGGGGCCATGGCTACACCTTC
CASSPPGGHGYTF
>once|13|TRBV13|TRBD2|TRBJ2-1
TGTGCCAGCAGCCTGGGACTAGAGAATGAGCAGTTCTTC
CASSLGLENEQFF
>NA|13|TRBV7-2|NA|TRBJ2-1
TGTGCCAGCAGCTTAGGCGGCGTTGATGAGCAGTTCTTC
CASSLGGVDEQFF
>NA|12|TRBV29-1|NA|TRBJ1-2
TGCAGCGTTGAAATGGGCAGTTATGGCTACACCTTC
CSVEMGSYGYTF
>once|15|TRBV18|TRBD1|TRBJ2-1
TGTGCCAGCTCACCAAAGGACAGGGATGTACTATTTGAGTTCTTC
CASSPKDRDVLFEFF
>NA|14|TRBV7-2|TRBD2|TRBJ2-7
TGTGCCAGCAGCTTTCGGACTAGCAGCTACGAGCAGTACTTC
CASSFRTSSYEQYF
>NA|15|TRBV4-1|TRBD2|TRBJ2-3
TGCGCCAGCAGCCCACCGGGACTAGCGGCAAGAGCTCAGTATTTT
CASSPPGLAARAQYF
>NA|15|TRBV5-1|NA|TRBJ2-3
TGCGCCAGCAGCTTGGCCAAGGGGAGCACAGATACGCAGTATTTT
CASSLAKGSTDTQYF
>NA|14|TRBV28|TRBD2|TRBJ2-1
TGTGCCAGCAGTGGGACTAGCGGGTACAATGAGCAGTTCTTC
CASSGTSGYNEQFF
>NA|15|TRBV9|NA|TRBJ1-4
TGTGCCAGCAGCGCCGGTCATGCAACTAATGAAAAACTGTTTTTT
CASSAGHATNEKLFF
>NA|14|TRBV30|NA|TRBJ2-3
TGTGCCTGGAGCCCAGGGGGGATACCTGCTACGCAGTATTTT
CAWSPGGIPATQYF
>NA|12|TRBV5-1|NA|TRBJ1-2
TGCGCCAGCATGGGGGGGAGCTATGGCTACACCTTC
CASMGGSYGYTF